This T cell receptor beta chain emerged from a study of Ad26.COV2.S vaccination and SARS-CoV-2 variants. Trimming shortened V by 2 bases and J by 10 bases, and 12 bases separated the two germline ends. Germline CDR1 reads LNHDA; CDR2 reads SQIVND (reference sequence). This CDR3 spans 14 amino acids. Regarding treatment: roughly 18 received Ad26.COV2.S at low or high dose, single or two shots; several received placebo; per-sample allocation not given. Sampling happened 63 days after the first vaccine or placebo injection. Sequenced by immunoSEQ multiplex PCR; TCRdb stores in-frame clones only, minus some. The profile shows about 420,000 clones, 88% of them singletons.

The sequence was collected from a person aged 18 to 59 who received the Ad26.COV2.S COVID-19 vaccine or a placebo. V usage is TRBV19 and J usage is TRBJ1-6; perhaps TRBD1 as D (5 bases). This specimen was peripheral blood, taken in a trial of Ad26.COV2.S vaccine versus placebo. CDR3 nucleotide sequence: TGTGCCAGTAGTATAAGGCAGGGAGTGTCACCCCTCCACTTT. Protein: CASSIRQGVSPLHF.